This T cell receptor beta chain stems from a study of blood T cell repertoires in COVID-19. The CDR3 runs 17 residues. Trimming shortened V by 5 bases and J by 3 bases, and 22 bases separated the two germline ends. The germline gives CDR1 KGHSH, CDR2 LQKENI. Method: immunoSEQ multiplex PCR; TCRdb's copy keeps in-frame clones and lacks some. The sample yields about 370,000 clones, roughly 90% seen once. The chain is built from TRBV18 and TRBJ1-1, with unresolved D. This sequence originates from a man aged 18 to 30 with active or convalescent COVID-19. Sequenced material: peripheral blood. Here the CDR3 DNA reads TGTGCCAGCTCAAACCAACTTGTGGAGGAGGGAGACACTGAAGCTTTCTTT. Protein product: CASSNQLVEEGDTEAFF. Drawing the rest from reference TRBV18 and TRBJ1-1, the complete variable domain is NAGVMQNPRHLVRRRGQEARLRCSPMKGHSHVYWYRQLPEEGLKFMVYLQKENIIDESGMPKERFSAEFPKEGPSILRIQQVVRGDSAAYFCASSNQLVEEGDTEAFFGQGTRLTVV.